This TCR beta chain was sequenced during a study of technical replicates of blood from a handful of donors. This clone occurred a few times. Produced via immunoSEQ multiplex PCR; TCRdb's table is partial and in-frame only. The table lists more than 70,000 clones, about 90% of them singletons. Germline V gene sequence: CDR1 LNHDA, CDR2 SQIVND (reference sequence). V was clipped by 5 bases and J by 1 base; unmatched bases: 6. The CDR3 extends over 15 amino acids. The rearrangement uses TRBV19 and TRBJ1-1; 8 bases are shared with TRBD1. The sequence came from a human donor in good health. Material: T cells isolated from PBMCs. CDR3 residues: CASSPRDRWNTEAFF. CDR3 sequence (DNA): TGTGCCAGTAGTCCCCGGGACAGGTGGAACACTGAAGCTTTCTTT.